The clone carrying this T cell receptor beta chain was counted a few times. What it binds is not known. This specimen belongs to a study of post-analysis software for immune sequencing data. V lost 5 bases and J lost 7; bases outside the gene matches: 8. CDR3 size: 15 residues. Study-level points and caveats: The study found significantly lower normalized Chao1 diversity in multiple sclerosis patients than in controls. By F measure, strong co-clustering occurred among samples prepared in the same batch. Comparison of patients with controls showed a handful of TRBV segments more frequent in patients, TRBV5-6, TRBV5-1 and TRBV20-1 among them.

TCR beta cDNA libraries included unique molecular identifiers. The source material, 1 to 10 million T cells, gave rise to roughly 500,000 cDNA molecules. TCRdb reprocessed the PCR reads with MiXCR, giving one entry per CDR3 protein. The profile shows 600,000 to 750,000 distinct CDR3 sequences, 59% of them singletons. The chain uses TRBV12-3 or TRBV12-4 and TRBJ2-1; the match to TRBD2 covers 10 bases. What was sequenced was blood. The TCR was taken from a girl aged 2-10 years with multiple sclerosis. The CDR3 sequence: CASSRPSGRANEQFF. CDR3 DNA sequence: TGTGCCAGCAGTCGCCCCAGCGGGAGGGCGAATGAGCAGTTCTTC.